Presented here are 21 T cell receptor beta chains from one specimen sequenced in a study of blood T cell repertoires in COVID-19. Repertoires were generated with immunoSEQ multiplex PCR, while TCRdb's copy carries only in-frame clones and drops some. Seen here are 200,000 to 250,000 clones, 65% to 90% observed once, and the top ten hold more than 2%. The sequenced sample was peripheral blood. These receptors were obtained from a woman between 65 and 79 years old with COVID-19, enrolled during active disease.

The chain links TRBV5-1 to TRBJ2-5, with 13 bases that match TRBD2. V lost 1 base, J lost 5 bases, and 8 bases stayed unmatched. This CDR3 contains 17 residues. In germline, CDR1 is SGHRS, CDR2 YFSETQ. DNA for the CDR3: TGCGCCAGCAGCTTGTACCCACTAGCGGGAGGGCAGGAGACCCAGTACTTC. This gives the protein CASSLYPLAGGQETQYF.

This clone was recorded once. The chain joins TRBV7-9 to TRBJ1-6; 7 nucleotides line up with TRBD1. V trimming: 5 bases; J trimming: 10 bases; junction bases outside the gene matches: 8. This CDR3 region has 14 residues. Germline CDR1 SEHNR, CDR2 FQNEAQ (reference sequence). The CDR3 sequence is CASSPTGDWSPLHF. CDR3 coding DNA: TGTGCCAGCAGCCCAACAGGGGATTGGTCACCCCTCCACTTT.

V gene TRBV29-1 combines with J gene TRBJ1-1; 7 bases agree with TRBD1. The CDR3 spans 13 residues. Trimming cost V 1 base and J 6 bases; bases outside gene matches: 5. The germline gives CDR1 SQVTM, CDR2 ANQGSEA. CDR3 in amino acids: CSVEVGRGAEAFF. The CDR3 DNA reads TGCAGCGTTGAAGTTGGCAGGGGGGCTGAAGCTTTCTTT. The complete variable domain, with remaining parts taken from reference TRBV29-1 and TRBJ1-1, reads SAVISQKPSRDICQRGTSLTIQCQVDSQVTMMFWYRQQPGQSLTLIATANQGSEATYESGFVIDKFPISRPNLTFSTLTVSNMSPEDSSIYLCSVEVGRGAEAFFGQGTRLTVV.

This sequence joins TRBV2 and TRBJ2-5; 7 nucleotides agree with TRBD1. With V trimmed by 4 bases and J by 4 bases, 3 bases remained unmatched. Germline loops: CDR1 SNHLY, CDR2 FYNNEI. CDR3 length: 13 amino acids. In DNA form, the CDR3 reads TGTGCCAGCAGTGCCCAGGGGGTAGAGACCCAGTACTTC. Protein product: CASSAQGVETQYF.

The chain employs TRBV4-3 and TRBJ2-1, with D possibly being TRBD1 (6 bases). The CDR3 covers 16 residues. The V end lost 1 base, the J end lost 0 bases, and 10 bases lay between the germline ends. Per germline, CDR1 LGHNA and CDR2 YSLEER. The CDR3 is CASSQGRGSSYNEQFF. CDR3 nucleotides: TGCGCCAGCAGCCAAGGCAGGGGTTCCTCCTACAATGAGCAGTTCTTC.

This rearrangement joins TRBV4-1 to TRBJ1-4; perhaps TRBD1 as D (5 bases). Trimming removed 4 bases from V and 0 bases from J, with 15 bases in between. Germline values: CDR1 MGHRA, CDR2 YSYEKL. The CDR3 totals 17 residues. The CDR3 reads CASSPTRQISTNEKLFF. CDR3 sequence (DNA): TGCGCCAGCAGCCCAACAAGACAGATTTCAACTAATGAAAAACTGTTTTTT.

The chain links TRBV3-1 (or the pseudogene TRBV3-2) to TRBJ1-2, with TRBD1 matching over 9 bases. This CDR3 has 14 amino acids. The V and J ends lost 2 bases and 7 bases, in that order; junction bases with no gene match: 5. Germline assignment: CDR1 LGHDT and CDR2 YNNKEL (reference sequence). CDR3 nucleotides: TGTGCCAGCAGCCAACCGGACAGGGGTGCTGGCTACACCTTC. It specifies CASSQPDRGAGYTF.

The chain couples TRBV11-3 to TRBJ2-3, with D maybe TRBD2 (6 bases). CDR3 length equals 19 residues. Germline V gives CDR1 SGHNT, CDR2 YENEEA. V was clipped by 2 bases and J by 4 bases, with 25 bases between them. The CDR3 DNA is TGTGCCAGCAGCTTACTCCGCGGCGGGACCGGGGGTTTGGCAGATACGCAGTATTTT. Amino acid sequence: CASSLLRGGTGGLADTQYF.

The chain carries TRBV7-2 and TRBJ1-2; D uncertain. CDR3 length: 17 residues. Germline V lookup: CDR1 SGHTA, CDR2 FQGNSA. The V gene lost 0 bases and the J gene lost 0 bases, with 14 bases spanning the gap. CDR3 residues: CASSLAARLIPNYGYTF. The DNA of the CDR3 is TGTGCCAGCAGCTTAGCGGCCAGGCTGATTCCTAACTATGGCTACACCTTC.

The chain employs TRBV7-2 and TRBJ2-7; tentatively, D is TRBD1 (5 bases). Germline V gives CDR1 SGHTA, CDR2 FQGNSA. This CDR3 contains 15 residues. Trimming left V 3 bases short and J 0 bases short, with 12 bases between. CDR3 nucleotide sequence: TGTGCCAGCAGCTTTGGACAAACTTTCTCCTACGAGCAGTACTTC. Its translation is CASSFGQTFSYEQYF.

The J gene is TRBJ1-4, the V gene TRBV5-6; D is perhaps TRBD1 (5 bases). This CDR3 spans 15 amino acids. Germline-derived CDR1 and CDR2 are SGHDT and YYEEEE. Trimming cost V 3 bases and J 7 bases, with 16 bases left between them. The CDR3 here is CASSYRRGKVEKLFF. DNA of the CDR3: TGTGCCAGCAGCTACCGCCGGGGGAAAGTTGAAAAACTGTTTTTT.

CDR3 coding DNA: TGTGCCAGCAGCTTAGGAGCGGATGGGGCCAACGTCCTGACTTTC. Encoded protein: CASSLGADGANVLTF. The chain employs TRBV11-3 and TRBJ2-6, with D possibly being TRBD2 (5 bases). CDR1 and CDR2 from the germline V gene are SGHNT and YENEEA. V lost 1 base to trimming and J lost 3 bases, with 7 bases between them. There are 15 residues in the CDR3.

The chain employs TRBV6-5 and TRBJ1-2; D possibly corresponds to TRBD1 (5 bases). Germline V gives CDR1 MNHEY, CDR2 SVGAGI. With 6 bases removed from V and 3 bases from J, the gap between germline ends came to 17 bases. The CDR3 is 15 residues long. The CDR3 coding sequence is TGTGCCAGCAGCCCCCGGTGGGGGGGGGACTATGGCTACACCTTC. This gives the protein CASSPRWGGDYGYTF.

V and J are TRBV19 and TRBJ2-7, with D possibly matching TRBD2 (6 bases). The CDR3 is 15 residues long. V lost 5 bases and J 7 bases, leaving 21 bases between the germline ends. The germline gives CDR1 LNHDA, CDR2 SQIVND (reference sequence). The CDR3 spells CASSPRRREAREQYF. As DNA, the CDR3 is TGTGCCAGTAGTCCCCGTCGCAGGGAGGCGAGGGAGCAGTACTTC. Variable domain in full (rest from reference TRBV19 and TRBJ2-7): DGGITQSPKYLFRKEGQNVTLSCEQNLNHDAMYWYRQDPGQGLRLIYYSQIVNDFQKGDIAEGYSVSREKKESFPLTVTSAQKNPTAFYLCASSPRRREAREQYFGPGTRLTVT.

V usage is TRBV29-1 and J usage is TRBJ2-7, with TRBD1 matching 10 bases. Germline CDR1 and CDR2: SQVTM and ANQGSEA. The CDR3 is 13 residues long. Germline trimming cut 6 bases from V and 3 bases from J; bases unmatched to any gene: 5. Here the CDR3 reads CSVARTGGYEQYF. Written as DNA, the CDR3 is TGCAGCGTCGCTCGGACAGGGGGCTACGAGCAGTACTTC.

The rearrangement links TRBV6-2 or TRBV6-3 to TRBJ1-1; D call uncertain. Trimming pared 7 bases from V and 0 bases from J, leaving 12 bases between. This CDR3 contains 14 residues. The germline V gene has CDR1 MNHEY and CDR2 SVGEGT. CDR3 residues: CASNPDTVNTEAFF. In nucleotides, the CDR3 is TGTGCCAGCAACCCTGACACCGTGAACACTGAAGCTTTCTTT.

Comment on this clone: The CDR3 does not close with the conserved phenylalanine or tryptophan, likely indicating a read error. It is unclear where the CDR3 begins or ends on the DNA, so no DNA is shown, and the CDR3 is as TCRdb lists it. The chain links TRBV11-2 to TRBJ2-7; the DNA was not compared with TRBD1, the D call given in the table. The length of the CDR3 is 11 amino acids, counting both ends. In germline, CDR1 is SGHAT, CDR2 FQNNGV. CDR3 protein: CASSPRGGVCS.

The CDR3 DNA is TGTGCCAGTAGCTCGACAGGGCCATACGAGCAGTACTTC. It encodes CASSSTGPYEQYF. The chain carries TRBV19 and TRBJ2-7, with 7 bases that match TRBD1. This CDR3 comprises 13 residues. V lost 6 bases, J lost 4 bases, and 6 bases stayed unmatched. CDR1 LNHDA and CDR2 SQIVND come from the germline V gene (reference sequence).

The rearrangement links TRBV4-1 to TRBJ1-5, with D maybe TRBD1 (6 bases). The CDR3 consists of 18 residues. The ends were cut back, 4 bases at V and 2 bases at J, with 21 bases in the middle. CDR1 and CDR2 (germline): MGHRA, YSYEKL. CDR3 amino acids: CASSREPSFAGGNQPQHF. CDR3 DNA sequence: TGCGCCAGCAGCCGAGAACCGAGTTTCGCAGGGGGCAATCAGCCCCAGCATTTT.

The J gene is TRBJ1-5, the V gene TRBV6-2 or TRBV6-3; 7 bases fit TRBD1. This CDR3 region has 18 residues. The trim removed 5 bases at V and 0 bases at J, leaving 13 bases unmatched. The germline V gene encodes CDR1 MNHEY and CDR2 SVGEGT. CDR3 sequence (DNA): TGTGCCAGCAGTCCCCCCCGACAGGGCCGGGATAGCAATCAGCCCCAGCATTTT. This encodes CASSPPRQGRDSNQPQHF.

Written as DNA, the CDR3 is TGTGCCAGCAGCGAAGCATTGAACACTGAAGCTTTCTTT. Its protein is CASSEALNTEAFF. The gene calls are TRBV14 and TRBJ1-1; D not resolved. CDR1 and CDR2 (germline): SGHDN, FVKESK. CDR3 length: 13 amino acids. Trimming cost V 5 bases and J 0 bases, with 7 bases left between them.